This T cell receptor (beta chain) was recovered during a study of OX40 agonist ivuxolimab in advanced cancers. The germline V and J ends were trimmed by 7 bases and 6 bases, with 13 bases remaining between them. The germline V gene has CDR1 ENHRY and CDR2 SYGVKD. The CDR3 has 12 residues. Blood samples were obtained at baseline, cycle 4 day 1, and cycle 7 day 1. Generated by immunoSEQ multiplex PCR, the TCRdb table keeps only in-frame clones and is missing some. In the table there are more than 30,000 clones, roughly 86% of which are singletons. The TCR sequence derives from an adult with an advanced solid tumor such as melanoma, head and neck, liver or kidney cancer. The sequenced sample was CD4+ or CD8+ T cells sorted from blood, obtained in a trial of the OX40 agonist ivuxolimab. The chain links TRBV10-3 to TRBJ2-7; TRBD2 might be the D (8 bases). CDR3 in DNA: TGTGCCATCACGGGAGGGGGCGTCGAGCAGTACTTC. It translates to CAITGGGVEQYF.